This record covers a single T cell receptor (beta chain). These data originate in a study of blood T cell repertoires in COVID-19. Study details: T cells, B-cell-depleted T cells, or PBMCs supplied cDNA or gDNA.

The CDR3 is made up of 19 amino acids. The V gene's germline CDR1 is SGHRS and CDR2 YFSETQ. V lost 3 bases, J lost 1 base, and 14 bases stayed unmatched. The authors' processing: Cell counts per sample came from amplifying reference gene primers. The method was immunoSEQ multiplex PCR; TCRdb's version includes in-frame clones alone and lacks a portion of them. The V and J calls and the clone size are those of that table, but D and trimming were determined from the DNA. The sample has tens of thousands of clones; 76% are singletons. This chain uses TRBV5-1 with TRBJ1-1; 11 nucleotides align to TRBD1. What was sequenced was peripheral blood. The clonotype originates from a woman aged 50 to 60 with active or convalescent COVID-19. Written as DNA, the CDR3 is TGCGCCAGCAGCTCGCGCATTTTCGGGACAGGGGGGACGAACACTGAAGCTTTCTTT. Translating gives CASSSRIFGTGGTNTEAFF.